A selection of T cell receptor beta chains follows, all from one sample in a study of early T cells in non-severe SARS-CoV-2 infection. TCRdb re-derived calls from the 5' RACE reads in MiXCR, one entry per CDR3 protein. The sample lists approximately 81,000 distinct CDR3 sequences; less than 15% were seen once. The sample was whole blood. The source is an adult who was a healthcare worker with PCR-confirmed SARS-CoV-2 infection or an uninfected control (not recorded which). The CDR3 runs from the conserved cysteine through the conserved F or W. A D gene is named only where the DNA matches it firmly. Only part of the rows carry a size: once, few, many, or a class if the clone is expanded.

DNA: TGTGCCAGCAGCCCACAGGGCCACTCCTACAATGAGCAGTTCTTC
CDR3: CASSPQGHSYNEQFF
D: -
J: TRBJ2-1
size: many
V: TRBV5-4

DNA: TGTGCCAGCAGACCTCGACAGACAACTAATGAAAAACTGTTTTTT
CDR3: CASRPRQTTNEKLFF
D: -
J: TRBJ1-4
size: -
V: TRBV12-3/TRBV12-4

DNA: TGTGCCAGCAGCGGAGACGGTAACATTCAGTACTTC
CDR3: CASSGDGNIQYF
D: -
J: TRBJ2-4
size: many
V: TRBV9

DNA: TGTGCCAGCAGCGTAGCACACCGGAACACTGAAGCTTTCTTT
CDR3: CASSVAHRNTEAFF
D: -
J: TRBJ1-1
size: few
V: TRBV9

DNA: TGCAGCGTAGGCCCGGGACTAGCTACGAACACCGGGGAGCTGTTTTTT
CDR3: CSVGPGLATNTGELFF
D: TRBD2
J: TRBJ2-2
size: -
V: TRBV29-1

DNA: TGCGCCAGTTCCTACCGGGATCTGGGCTCTTCTGGGGCCAACGTCCTGACTTTC
CDR3: CASSYRDLGSSGANVLTF
D: -
J: TRBJ2-6
size: few
V: TRBV5-1

DNA: TGCAGTGCTAGCTCATGGACTAGCCCCGGTGAGCAGTTCTTC
CDR3: CSASSWTSPGEQFF
D: TRBD2
J: TRBJ2-1
size: many
V: TRBV20-1

DNA: TGTGCCAGCACGTATCCCAGGGAGGATAACGGGGAGCTGTTTTTT
CDR3: CASTYPREDNGELFF
D: -
J: TRBJ2-2
size: -
V: TRBV6-2/TRBV6-3

DNA: TGTGCCAGCAGCCCAGGAGGGCCGAACACTGAAGCTTTCTTT
CDR3: CASSPGGPNTEAFF
D: -
J: TRBJ1-1
size: -
V: TRBV9

DNA: TGTGCCAGCAGTTCCGGGACAGGGAGCTACAATGAGCAGTTCTTC
CDR3: CASSSGTGSYNEQFF
D: TRBD1
J: TRBJ2-1
size: few
V: TRBV7-8

DNA: TGTGCCAGCAGCTTGGGGGGGGAATCCCCCGGCTACACCTTC
CDR3: CASSLGGESPGYTF
D: -
J: TRBJ1-2
size: many
V: TRBV7-9

DNA: TGTGCCACCAGCAGACCCTCGGGGGCCGCAGATACGCAGTATTTT
CDR3: CATSRPSGAADTQYF
D: -
J: TRBJ2-3
size: few
V: TRBV15

DNA: TGTGCCAGCAGCTTAAATGGCGGACGGAGCCTCCACTTT
CDR3: CASSLNGGRSLHF
D: -
J: TRBJ1-6
size: many
V: TRBV11-2

DNA: TGTGCCAGCAGCTTAGCCGCGGGGGGAAGGTATAATTCACCCCTCCACTTT
CDR3: CASSLAAGGRYNSPLHF
D: -
J: TRBJ1-6
size: many
V: TRBV7-6

DNA: TGCGCCAGCAGCCCCTCAGGGGGTCGGGAGCAGTACTTC
CDR3: CASSPSGGREQYF
D: TRBD1
J: TRBJ2-7
size: few
V: TRBV5-1

DNA: TGTGCCAGCAGCGTAAGCGGAACTAGCACAGATACGCAGTATTTT
CDR3: CASSVSGTSTDTQYF
D: -
J: TRBJ2-3
size: many
V: TRBV7-2

DNA: TGTGCCAGCCAGAGGGACAGGGGGCAATATCAGCCCCAGCATTTT
CDR3: CASQRDRGQYQPQHF
D: TRBD1
J: TRBJ1-5
size: few
V: TRBV6-5

DNA: TGTGCCAGCAGCTCAGGACAGCAGCAGTACTTC
CDR3: CASSSGQQQYF
D: -
J: TRBJ2-7
size: many
V: TRBV7-9

DNA: TGTGCCAGCAGCTACGACAGGATTAGCACAGATACGCAGTATTTT
CDR3: CASSYDRISTDTQYF
D: -
J: TRBJ2-3
size: many
V: TRBV7-2

DNA: TGCGCCAGCAGCCAAGGTCTAGCGGGACTGGTCCGCAAAACGGAGACCCAGTACTTC
CDR3: CASSQGLAGLVRKTETQYF
D: TRBD2
J: TRBJ2-5
size: -
V: TRBV4-1

DNA: TGTGCCAGCAGCTTACAAACGAACAGGGGGATGACTGAAGCTTTCTTT
CDR3: CASSLQTNRGMTEAFF
D: TRBD1
J: TRBJ1-1
size: -
V: TRBV7-2

DNA: TGTGCCAGCAGCCAGGGACAGGGACTACCCGGAGGGTACAATGAGCAGTTCTTC
CDR3: CASSQGQGLPGGYNEQFF
D: TRBD1
J: TRBJ2-1
size: few
V: TRBV3-1

DNA: TGTGCCAGCAGTTACTCACCGTCCTATGGCTACACCTTC
CDR3: CASSYSPSYGYTF
D: -
J: TRBJ1-2
size: many
V: TRBV6-6